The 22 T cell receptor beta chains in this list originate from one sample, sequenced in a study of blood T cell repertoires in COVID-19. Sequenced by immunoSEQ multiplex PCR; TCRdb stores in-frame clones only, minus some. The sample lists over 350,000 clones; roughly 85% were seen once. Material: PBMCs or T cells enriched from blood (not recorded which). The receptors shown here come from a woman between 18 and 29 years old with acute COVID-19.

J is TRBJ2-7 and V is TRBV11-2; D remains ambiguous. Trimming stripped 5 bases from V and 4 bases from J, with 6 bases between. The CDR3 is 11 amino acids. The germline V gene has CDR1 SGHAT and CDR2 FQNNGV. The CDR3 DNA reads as TGTGCCAGCAGCCCCCGGTACGAGCAGTACTTC. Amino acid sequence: CASSPRYEQYF.

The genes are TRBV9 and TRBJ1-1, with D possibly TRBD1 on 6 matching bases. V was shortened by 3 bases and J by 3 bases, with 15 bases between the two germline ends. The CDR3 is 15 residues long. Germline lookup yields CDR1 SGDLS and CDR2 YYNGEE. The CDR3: CASSAGQTVDTEAFF. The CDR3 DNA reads TGTGCCAGCAGCGCTGGACAGACGGTGGACACTGAAGCTTTCTTT.

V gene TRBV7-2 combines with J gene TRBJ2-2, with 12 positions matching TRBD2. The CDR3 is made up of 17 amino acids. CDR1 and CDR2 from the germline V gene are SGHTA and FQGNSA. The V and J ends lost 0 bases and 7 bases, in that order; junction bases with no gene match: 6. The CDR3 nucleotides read TGTGCCAGCAGCTTAGCAGGACTAGCGGGGAAGGACGGGGAGCTGTTTTTT. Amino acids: CASSLAGLAGKDGELFF. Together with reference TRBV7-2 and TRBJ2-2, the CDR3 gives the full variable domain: GAGVSQSPSNKVTEKGKDVELRCDPISGHTALYWYRQSLGQGLEFLIYFQGNSAPDKSGLPSDRFSAERTGGSVSTLTIQRTQQEDSAVYLCASSLAGLAGKDGELFFGEGSRLTVL.

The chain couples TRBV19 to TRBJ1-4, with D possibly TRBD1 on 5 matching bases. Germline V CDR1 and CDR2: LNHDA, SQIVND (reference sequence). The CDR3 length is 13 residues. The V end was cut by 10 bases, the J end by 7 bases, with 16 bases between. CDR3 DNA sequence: TGTGCCACCCGGCCCCAAGGGGCTGAAAAACTGTTTTTT. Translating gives CATRPQGAEKLFF.

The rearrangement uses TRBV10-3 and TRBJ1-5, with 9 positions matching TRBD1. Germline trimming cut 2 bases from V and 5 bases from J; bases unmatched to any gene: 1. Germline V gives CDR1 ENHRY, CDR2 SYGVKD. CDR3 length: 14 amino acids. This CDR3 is CAISERDRDQPQHF. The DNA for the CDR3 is TGTGCCATCAGTGAGAGGGACAGGGATCAGCCCCAGCATTTT.

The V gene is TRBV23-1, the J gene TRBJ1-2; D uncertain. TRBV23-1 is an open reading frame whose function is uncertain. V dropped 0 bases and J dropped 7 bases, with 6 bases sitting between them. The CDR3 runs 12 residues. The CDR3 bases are TGCGCCAGCAGTCAATCAATATCTGGCTACACCTTC. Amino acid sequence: CASSQSISGYTF.

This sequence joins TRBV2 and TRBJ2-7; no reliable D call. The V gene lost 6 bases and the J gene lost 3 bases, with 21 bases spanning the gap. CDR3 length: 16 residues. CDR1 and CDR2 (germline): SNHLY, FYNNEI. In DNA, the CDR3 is TGTGCCAGCAGGAGCCCCCGAGGCGGAATAATCTACGAGCAGTACTTC. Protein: CASRSPRGGIIYEQYF. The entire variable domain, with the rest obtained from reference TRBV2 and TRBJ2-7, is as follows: EPEVTQTPSHQVTQMGQEVILRCVPISNHLYFYWYRQILGQKVEFLVSFYNNEISEKSEIFDDQFSVERPDGSNFTLKIRSTKLEDSAMYFCASRSPRGGIIYEQYFGPGTRLTVT.

CDR3 coding DNA: TGTGCCAGCAGGACTAGCGGGAGGCTCTACGAGCAGTACTTC. Its translation is CASRTSGRLYEQYF. J is TRBJ2-7 and V is TRBV27, with 13 bases aligning to TRBD2. Unmatched junction bases numbered 2, after V lost 6 bases and J lost 3 bases. CDR3 length equals 14 residues. Germline V CDR1 and CDR2: MNHEY, SMNVEV (reference sequence).

CDR3 sequence: CASSEVGSNQPQHF. The CDR3 nucleotides are TGTGCCAGCAGTGAAGTCGGTAGCAATCAGCCCCAGCATTTT. The chain joins TRBV25-1 to TRBJ1-5; D is unclear. Trimming shortened V by 2 bases and J by 0 bases, and 5 bases separated the two germline ends. The CDR3 has 14 amino acids. From germline, CDR1 is MGHDK and CDR2 SYGVNS.

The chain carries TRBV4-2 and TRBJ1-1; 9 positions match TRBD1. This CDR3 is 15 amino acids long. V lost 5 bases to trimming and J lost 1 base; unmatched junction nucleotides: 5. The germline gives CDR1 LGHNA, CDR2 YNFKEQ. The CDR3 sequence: CASSYGTGSNTEAFF. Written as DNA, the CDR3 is TGTGCCAGCAGCTATGGGACAGGGTCGAACACTGAAGCTTTCTTT.

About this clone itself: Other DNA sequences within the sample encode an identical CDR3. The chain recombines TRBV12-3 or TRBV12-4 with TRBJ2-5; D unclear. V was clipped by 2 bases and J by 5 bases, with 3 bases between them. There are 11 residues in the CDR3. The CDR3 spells CASSLRETQYF. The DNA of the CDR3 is TGTGCCAGCAGTTTACGGGAGACCCAGTACTTC.

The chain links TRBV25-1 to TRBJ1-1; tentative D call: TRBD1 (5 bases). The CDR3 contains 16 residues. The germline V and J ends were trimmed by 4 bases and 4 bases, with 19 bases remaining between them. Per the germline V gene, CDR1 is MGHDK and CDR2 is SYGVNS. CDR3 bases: TGTGCCAGCAGTGTCCGCGGGACCCAAAAGGGCACTGAAGCTTTCTTT. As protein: CASSVRGTQKGTEAFF.

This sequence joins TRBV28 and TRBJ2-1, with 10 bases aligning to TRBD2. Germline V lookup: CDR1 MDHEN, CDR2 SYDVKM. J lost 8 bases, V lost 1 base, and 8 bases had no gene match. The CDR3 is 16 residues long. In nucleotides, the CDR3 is TGTGCCAGCAGTTTATTCAGCGGGAGGGCCGGGGATGAGCAGTTCTTC. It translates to CASSLFSGRAGDEQFF.

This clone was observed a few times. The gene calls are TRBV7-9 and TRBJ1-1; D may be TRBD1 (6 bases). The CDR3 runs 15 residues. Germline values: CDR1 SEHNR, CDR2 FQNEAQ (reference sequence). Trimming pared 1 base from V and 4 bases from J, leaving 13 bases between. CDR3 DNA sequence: TGTGCCAGCAGCTTAGGTTGGGGGCTTGGCACTGAAGCTTTCTTT. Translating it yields CASSLGWGLGTEAFF.

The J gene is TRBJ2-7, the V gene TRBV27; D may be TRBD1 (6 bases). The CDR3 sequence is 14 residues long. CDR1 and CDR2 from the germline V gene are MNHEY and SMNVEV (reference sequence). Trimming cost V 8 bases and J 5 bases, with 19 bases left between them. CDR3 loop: CASSRQGSKDEQYF. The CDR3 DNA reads TGTGCCAGCTCCCGTCAGGGGTCTAAGGACGAGCAGTACTTC.

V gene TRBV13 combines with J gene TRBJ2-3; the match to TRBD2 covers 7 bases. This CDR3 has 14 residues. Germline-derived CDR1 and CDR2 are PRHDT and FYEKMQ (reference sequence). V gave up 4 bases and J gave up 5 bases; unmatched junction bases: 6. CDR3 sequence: CASSSGGAEDTQYF. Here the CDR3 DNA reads TGTGCCAGCAGCTCGGGAGGAGCGGAAGATACGCAGTATTTT.

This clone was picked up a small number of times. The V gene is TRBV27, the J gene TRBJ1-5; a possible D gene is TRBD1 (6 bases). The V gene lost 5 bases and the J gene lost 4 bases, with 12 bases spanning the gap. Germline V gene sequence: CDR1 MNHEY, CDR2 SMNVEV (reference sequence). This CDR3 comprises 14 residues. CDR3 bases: TGTGCCAGCAGTCACGGACAGTTAAATCAGCCCCAGCATTTT. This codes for CASSHGQLNQPQHF.

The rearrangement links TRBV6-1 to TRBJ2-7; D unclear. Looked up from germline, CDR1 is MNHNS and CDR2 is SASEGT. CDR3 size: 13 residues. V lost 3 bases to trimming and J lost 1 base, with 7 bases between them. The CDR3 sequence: CASSEGPSYEQYF. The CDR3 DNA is TGTGCCAGCAGTGAGGGCCCATCCTACGAGCAGTACTTC.

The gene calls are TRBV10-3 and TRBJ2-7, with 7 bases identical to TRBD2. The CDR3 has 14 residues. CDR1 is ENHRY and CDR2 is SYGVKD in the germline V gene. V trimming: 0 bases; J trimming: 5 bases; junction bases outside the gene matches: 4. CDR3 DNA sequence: TGTGCCATCAGTGAGTCGCGGGGGAACAACGAGCAGTACTTC. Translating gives CAISESRGNNEQYF.

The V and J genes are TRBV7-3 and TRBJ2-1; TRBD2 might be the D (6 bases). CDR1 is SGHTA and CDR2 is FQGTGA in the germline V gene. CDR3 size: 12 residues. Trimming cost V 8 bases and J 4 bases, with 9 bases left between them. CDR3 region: CASRDSYNEQFF. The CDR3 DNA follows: TGTGCCAGCCGGGACTCTTACAATGAGCAGTTCTTC.

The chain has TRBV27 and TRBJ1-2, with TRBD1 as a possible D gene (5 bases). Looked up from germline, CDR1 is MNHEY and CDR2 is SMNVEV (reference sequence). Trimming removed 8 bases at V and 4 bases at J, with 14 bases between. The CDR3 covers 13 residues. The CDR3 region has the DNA TGTGCCAGCGGGGACTATGATACCTATGGCTACACCTTC. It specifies CASGDYDTYGYTF.

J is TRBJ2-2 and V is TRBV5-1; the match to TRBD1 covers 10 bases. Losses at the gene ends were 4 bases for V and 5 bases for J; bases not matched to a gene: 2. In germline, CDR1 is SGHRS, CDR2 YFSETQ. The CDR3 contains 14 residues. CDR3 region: CASSAGQGTGELFF. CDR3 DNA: TGCGCCAGCAGCGCGGGACAGGGGACCGGGGAGCTGTTTTTT.